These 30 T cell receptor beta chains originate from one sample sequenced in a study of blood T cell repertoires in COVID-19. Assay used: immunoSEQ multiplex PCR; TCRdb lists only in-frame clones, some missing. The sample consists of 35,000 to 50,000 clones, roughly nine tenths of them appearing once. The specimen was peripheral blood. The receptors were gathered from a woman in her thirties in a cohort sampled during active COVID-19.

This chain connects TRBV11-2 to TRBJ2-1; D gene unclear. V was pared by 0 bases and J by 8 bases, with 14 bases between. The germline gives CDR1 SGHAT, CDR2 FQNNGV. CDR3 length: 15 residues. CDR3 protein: CASSLDVPGKHEQFF. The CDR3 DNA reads TGTGCCAGCAGCTTAGATGTCCCGGGTAAGCATGAGCAGTTCTTC.

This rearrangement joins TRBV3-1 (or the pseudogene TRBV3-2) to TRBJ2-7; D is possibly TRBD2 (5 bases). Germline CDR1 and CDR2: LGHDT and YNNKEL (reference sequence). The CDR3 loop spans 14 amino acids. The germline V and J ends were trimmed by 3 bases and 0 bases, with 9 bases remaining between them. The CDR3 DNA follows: TGTGCCAGCAGCCACACTAGAGCCTCCTACGAGCAGTACTTC. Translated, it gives CASSHTRASYEQYF.

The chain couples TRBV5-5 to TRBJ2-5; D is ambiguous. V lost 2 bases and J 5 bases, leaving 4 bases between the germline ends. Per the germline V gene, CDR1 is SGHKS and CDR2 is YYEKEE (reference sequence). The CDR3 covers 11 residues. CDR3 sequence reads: CASSLSETQYF. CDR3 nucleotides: TGTGCCAGCAGCTTATCGGAGACCCAGTACTTC.

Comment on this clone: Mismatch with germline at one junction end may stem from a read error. CDR3 amino acids: CSARVRHLTFF. CDR3 nucleotides: TGCAGTGCTAGAGTTAGACACCTGACCTTTTTT. V and J are TRBV20-1 and TRBJ1-5; no firm D call. This CDR3 is built from 11 residues. Germline CDR1 reads DFQATT; CDR2 reads SNEGSKA (reference sequence).

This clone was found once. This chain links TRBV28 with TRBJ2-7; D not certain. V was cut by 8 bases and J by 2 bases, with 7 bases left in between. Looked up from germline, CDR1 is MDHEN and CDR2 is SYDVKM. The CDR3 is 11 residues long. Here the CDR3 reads CASRTPYEQYF. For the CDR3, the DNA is TGTGCCAGCCGAACACCCTACGAGCAGTACTTC.

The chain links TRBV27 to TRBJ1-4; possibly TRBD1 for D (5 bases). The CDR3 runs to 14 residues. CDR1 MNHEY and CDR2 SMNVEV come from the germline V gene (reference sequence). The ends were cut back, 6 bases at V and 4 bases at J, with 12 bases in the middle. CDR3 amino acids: CASSRLGGNEKLFF. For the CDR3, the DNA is TGTGCCAGCAGCCGCCTGGGGGGTAATGAAAAACTGTTTTTT.

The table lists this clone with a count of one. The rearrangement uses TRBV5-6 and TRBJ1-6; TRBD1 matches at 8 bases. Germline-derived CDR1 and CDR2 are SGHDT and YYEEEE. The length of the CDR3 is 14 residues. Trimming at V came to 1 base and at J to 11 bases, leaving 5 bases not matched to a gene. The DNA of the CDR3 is TGTGCCAGCAGCTTGCAGGGGGCTTCTACACCCCTCCACTTT. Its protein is CASSLQGASTPLHF.

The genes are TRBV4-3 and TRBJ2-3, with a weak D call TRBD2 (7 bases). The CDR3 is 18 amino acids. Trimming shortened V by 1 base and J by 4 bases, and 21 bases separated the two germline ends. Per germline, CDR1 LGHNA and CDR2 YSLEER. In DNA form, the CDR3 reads TGCGCCAGCAGCCAAGCCTGGGAGGGGGAGGGACCTCCAGATACGCAGTATTTT. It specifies CASSQAWEGEGPPDTQYF.

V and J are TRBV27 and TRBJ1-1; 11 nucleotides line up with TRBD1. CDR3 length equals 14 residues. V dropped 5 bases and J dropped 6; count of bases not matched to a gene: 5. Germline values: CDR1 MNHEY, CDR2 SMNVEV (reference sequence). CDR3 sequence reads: CASSRGTGGAEAFF. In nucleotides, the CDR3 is TGTGCCAGCAGTCGGGGGACAGGGGGGGCTGAAGCTTTCTTT.

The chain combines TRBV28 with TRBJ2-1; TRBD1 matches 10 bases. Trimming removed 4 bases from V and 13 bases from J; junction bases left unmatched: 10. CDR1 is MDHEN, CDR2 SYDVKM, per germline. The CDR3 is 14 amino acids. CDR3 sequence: CASSSPGQGTPQFF. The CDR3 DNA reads TGTGCCAGCAGTTCCCCGGGACAGGGGACGCCCCAGTTCTTC.

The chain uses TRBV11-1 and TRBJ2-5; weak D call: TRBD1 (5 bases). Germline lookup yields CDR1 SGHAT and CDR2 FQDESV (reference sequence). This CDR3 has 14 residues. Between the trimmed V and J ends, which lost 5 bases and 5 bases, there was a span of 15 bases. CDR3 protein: CASSPAGKGETQYF. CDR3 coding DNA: TGTGCCAGCAGCCCCGCTGGGAAGGGGGAGACCCAGTACTTC.

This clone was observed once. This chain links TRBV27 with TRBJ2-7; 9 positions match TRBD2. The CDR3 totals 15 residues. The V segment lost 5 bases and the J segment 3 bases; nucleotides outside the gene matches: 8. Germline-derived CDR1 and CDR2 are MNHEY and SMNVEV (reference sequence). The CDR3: CASSTPAAGGYEQYF. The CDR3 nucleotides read TGTGCCAGCAGTACCCCCGCAGCGGGAGGCTACGAGCAGTACTTC.

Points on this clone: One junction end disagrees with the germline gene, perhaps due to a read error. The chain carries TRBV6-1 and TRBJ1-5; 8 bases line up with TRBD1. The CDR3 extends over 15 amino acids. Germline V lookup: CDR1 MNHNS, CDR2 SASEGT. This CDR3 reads CASSEGTGGGQPQHF. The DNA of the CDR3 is TGTGCCAGCAGCGAAGGGACAGGAGGGGGTCAGCCCCAGCATTTT.

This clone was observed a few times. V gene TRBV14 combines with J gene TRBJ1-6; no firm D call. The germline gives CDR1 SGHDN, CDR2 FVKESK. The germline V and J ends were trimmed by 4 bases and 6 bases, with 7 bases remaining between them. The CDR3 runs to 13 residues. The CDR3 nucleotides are TGTGCCAGCAGCCCAAAGAGTAATTCACCCCTCCACTTT. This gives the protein CASSPKSNSPLHF.

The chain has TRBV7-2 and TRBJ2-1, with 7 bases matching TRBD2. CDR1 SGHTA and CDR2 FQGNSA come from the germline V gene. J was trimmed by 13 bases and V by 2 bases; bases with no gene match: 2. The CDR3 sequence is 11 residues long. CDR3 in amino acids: CASSLWDYQFF. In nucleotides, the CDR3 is TGTGCCAGCAGCTTATGGGACTATCAGTTCTTC.

The CDR3 nucleotides are TGTGCCAGCAGCCCAACTCTAGCGGGATCGAACAATGAGCAGTTCTTC. This encodes CASSPTLAGSNNEQFF. This chain joins TRBV4-2 and TRBJ2-1; TRBD2 matches at 9 bases. V lost 4 bases to trimming and J lost 5 bases; unmatched junction nucleotides: 9. Per the germline V gene, CDR1 is LGHNA and CDR2 is YNFKEQ. The CDR3 is 16 amino acids.

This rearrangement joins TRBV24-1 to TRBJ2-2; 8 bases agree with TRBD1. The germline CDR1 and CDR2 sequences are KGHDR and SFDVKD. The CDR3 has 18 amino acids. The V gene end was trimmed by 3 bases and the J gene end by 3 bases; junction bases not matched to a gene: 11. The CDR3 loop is CATSDPLGAGGYTGELFF. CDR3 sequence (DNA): TGTGCCACCAGTGATCCACTTGGGGCAGGGGGCTACACCGGGGAGCTGTTTTTT.

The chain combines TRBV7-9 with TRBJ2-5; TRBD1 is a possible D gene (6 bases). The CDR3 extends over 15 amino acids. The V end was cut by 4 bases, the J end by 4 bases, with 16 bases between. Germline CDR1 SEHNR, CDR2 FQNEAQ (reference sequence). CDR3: CASSSGQSIGETQYF. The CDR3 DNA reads TGTGCCAGCAGCTCCGGACAGTCCATAGGAGAGACCCAGTACTTC.

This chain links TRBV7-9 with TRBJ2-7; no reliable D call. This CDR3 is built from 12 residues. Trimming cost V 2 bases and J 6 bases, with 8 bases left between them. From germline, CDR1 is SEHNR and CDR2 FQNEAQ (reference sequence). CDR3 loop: CASSLRAGEQYF. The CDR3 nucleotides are TGTGCCAGCAGCTTACGCGCCGGCGAGCAGTACTTC.

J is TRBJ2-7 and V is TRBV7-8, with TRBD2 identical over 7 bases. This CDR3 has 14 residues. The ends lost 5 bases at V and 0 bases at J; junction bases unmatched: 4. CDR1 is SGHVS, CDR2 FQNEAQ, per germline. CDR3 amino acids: CASSAGTNSYEQYF. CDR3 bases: TGTGCCAGCAGCGCAGGGACTAACTCCTACGAGCAGTACTTC. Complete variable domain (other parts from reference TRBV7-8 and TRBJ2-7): GAGVSQSPRYKVAKRGQDVALRCDPISGHVSLFWYQQALGQGPEFLTYFQNEAQLDKSGLPSDRFFAERPEGSVSTLKIQRTQQEDSAVYLCASSAGTNSYEQYFGPGTRLTVT.

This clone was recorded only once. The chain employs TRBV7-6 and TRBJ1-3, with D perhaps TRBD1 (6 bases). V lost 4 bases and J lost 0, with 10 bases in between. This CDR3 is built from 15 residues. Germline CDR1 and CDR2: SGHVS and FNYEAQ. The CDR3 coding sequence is TGTGCCAGCAGCTCCCGGGGGGCCTCTGGAAACACCATATATTTT. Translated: CASSSRGASGNTIYF.

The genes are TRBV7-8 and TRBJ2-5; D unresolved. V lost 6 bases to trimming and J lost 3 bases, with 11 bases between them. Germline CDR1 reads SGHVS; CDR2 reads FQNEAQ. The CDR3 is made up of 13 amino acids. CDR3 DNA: TGTGCCAGCAGGCCGAGTCAAGAAGAGACCCAGTACTTC. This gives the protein CASRPSQEETQYF.

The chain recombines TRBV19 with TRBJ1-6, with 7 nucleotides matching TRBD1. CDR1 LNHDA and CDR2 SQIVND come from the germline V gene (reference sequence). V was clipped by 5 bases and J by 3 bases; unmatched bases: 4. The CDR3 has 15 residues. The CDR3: CASSADRFYNSPLHF. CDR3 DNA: TGTGCCAGTAGTGCGGACAGGTTCTATAATTCACCCCTCCACTTT.

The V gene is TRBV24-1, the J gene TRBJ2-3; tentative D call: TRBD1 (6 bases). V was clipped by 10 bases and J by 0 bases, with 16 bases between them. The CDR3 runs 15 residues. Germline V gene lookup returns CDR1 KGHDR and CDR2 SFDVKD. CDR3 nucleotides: TGTGCCACGCAAAAAGGGACAACTAGCACAGATACGCAGTATTTT. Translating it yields CATQKGTTSTDTQYF.

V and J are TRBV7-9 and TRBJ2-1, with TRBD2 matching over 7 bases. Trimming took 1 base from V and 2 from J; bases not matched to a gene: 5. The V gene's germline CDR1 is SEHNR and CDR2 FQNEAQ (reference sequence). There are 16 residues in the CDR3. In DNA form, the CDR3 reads TGTGCCAGCAGCTTAGGACTAGCATTGGCCTACAATGAGCAGTTCTTC. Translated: CASSLGLALAYNEQFF. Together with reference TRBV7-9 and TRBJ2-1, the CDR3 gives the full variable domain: DTGVSQNPRHKITKRGQNVTFRCDPISEHNRLYWYRQTLGQGPEFLTYFQNEAQLEKSRLLSDRFSAERPKGSFSTLEIQRTEQGDSAMYLCASSLGLALAYNEQFFGPGTRLTVL.

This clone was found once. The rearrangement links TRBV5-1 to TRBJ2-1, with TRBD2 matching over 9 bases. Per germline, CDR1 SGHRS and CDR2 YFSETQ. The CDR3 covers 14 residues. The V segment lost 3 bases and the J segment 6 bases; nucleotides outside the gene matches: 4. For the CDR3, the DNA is TGCGCCAGCAGCTATCCGGGACTAGCCAATGAGCAGTTCTTC. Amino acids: CASSYPGLANEQFF.

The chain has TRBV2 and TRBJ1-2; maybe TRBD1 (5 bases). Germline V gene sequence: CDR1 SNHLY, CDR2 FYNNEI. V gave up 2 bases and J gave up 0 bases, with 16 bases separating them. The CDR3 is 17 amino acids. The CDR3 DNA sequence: TGTGCCAGCAGTGAAAGGTGGGGGGAAAGCCCTAACTATGGCTACACCTTC. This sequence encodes CASSERWGESPNYGYTF.

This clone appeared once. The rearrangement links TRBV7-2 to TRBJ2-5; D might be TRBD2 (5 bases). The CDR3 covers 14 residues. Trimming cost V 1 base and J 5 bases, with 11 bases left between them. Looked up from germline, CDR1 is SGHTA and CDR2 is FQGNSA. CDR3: CASSLGGLRETQYF. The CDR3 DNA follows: TGTGCCAGCAGCTTAGGAGGGTTGAGGGAGACCCAGTACTTC.

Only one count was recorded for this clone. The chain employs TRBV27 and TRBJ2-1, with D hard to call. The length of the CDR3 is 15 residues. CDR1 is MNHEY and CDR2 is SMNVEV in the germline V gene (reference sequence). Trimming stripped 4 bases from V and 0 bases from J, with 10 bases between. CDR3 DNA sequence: TGTGCCAGCAGTTCCCCTACCCGCTCCTACAATGAGCAGTTCTTC. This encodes CASSSPTRSYNEQFF.

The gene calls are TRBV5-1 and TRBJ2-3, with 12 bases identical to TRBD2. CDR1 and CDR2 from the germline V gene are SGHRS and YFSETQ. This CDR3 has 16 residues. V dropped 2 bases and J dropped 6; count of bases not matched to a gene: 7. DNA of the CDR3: TGCGCCAGCAGCTTTAGAGTCGGGACTAGCGGGGATACGCAGTATTTT. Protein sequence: CASSFRVGTSGDTQYF.